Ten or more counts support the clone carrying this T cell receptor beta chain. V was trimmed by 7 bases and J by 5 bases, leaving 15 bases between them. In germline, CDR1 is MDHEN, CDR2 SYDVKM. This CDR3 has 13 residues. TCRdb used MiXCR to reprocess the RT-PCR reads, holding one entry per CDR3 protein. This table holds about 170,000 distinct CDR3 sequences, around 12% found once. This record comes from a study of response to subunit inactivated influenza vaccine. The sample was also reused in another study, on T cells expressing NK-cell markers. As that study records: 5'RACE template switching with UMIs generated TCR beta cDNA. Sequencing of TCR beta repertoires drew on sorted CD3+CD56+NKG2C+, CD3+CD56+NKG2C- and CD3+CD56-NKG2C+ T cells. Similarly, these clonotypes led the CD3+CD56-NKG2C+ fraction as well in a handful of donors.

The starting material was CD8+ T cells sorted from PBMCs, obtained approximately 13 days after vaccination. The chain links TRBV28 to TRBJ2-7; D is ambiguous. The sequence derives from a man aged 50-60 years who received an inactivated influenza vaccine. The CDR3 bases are TGTGCCAGCACTCTCCTCCTCCGCGACGAGCAGTACTTC. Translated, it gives CASTLLLRDEQYF.